This paragraph covers one T cell receptor beta chain sequence. The Seattle patients joined while their infection was active and were tracked longitudinally afterward. This specimen belongs to a study of blood T cell repertoires in COVID-19. V gave up 2 bases and J gave up 7 bases; unmatched junction bases: 2. CDR3 length: 14 amino acids. Germline values: CDR1 PRHDT, CDR2 FYEKMQ (reference sequence). Authors' analysis steps: Reference gene primer amplification gave estimated nucleated cell counts. The table came from immunoSEQ multiplex PCR; TCRdb's copy has only in-frame clones and leaves some out. The V and J calls and clone size were taken over from that table, and D and trimming were inferred from the DNA. Here the sample spans 300,000 to 450,000 clones, around nine tenths being singletons.

The chain uses TRBV13 and TRBJ1-3, with 10 bases fitting TRBD1. This receptor was taken from a woman aged 55-70 years with COVID-19, enrolled during active disease. The source material was peripheral blood. DNA for the CDR3: TGTGCCAGCAGCTTAACGGGACAGGGGAACACCATATATTTT. Translating gives CASSLTGQGNTIYF.